This T cell receptor (beta chain) came from a study of shared clonotypes between healthy human individuals. The CDR3 length is 17 residues. The germline V gene encodes CDR1 SGHRS and CDR2 YFSETQ. Between the trimmed V and J ends, which lost 1 base and 1 base, there was a span of 16 bases. A CD45RA-negative memory subset and a CD45RA+ naive subset were separated from the CD4+ cells. The protocol was immunoSEQ multiplex PCR, while the TCRdb copy is restricted to in-frame clones and leaves out a portion. This sample carries a few million clones, about 92% of them seen once, and the ten largest clones take over 0.12%.

The rearrangement joins TRBV5-1 to TRBJ2-3; TRBD1 is a possible D gene (5 bases). The sequence was obtained from a man aged 18 to 35 in good health. The source material was naive CD4+ T cells sorted from blood. Subset of the sample: CD45RA+ positively selected. CDR3 sequence (DNA): TGCGCCAGCAGCTTGACAAGGGGCGTATCTGGCACAGATACGCAGTATTTT. Its protein product is CASSLTRGVSGTDTQYF.